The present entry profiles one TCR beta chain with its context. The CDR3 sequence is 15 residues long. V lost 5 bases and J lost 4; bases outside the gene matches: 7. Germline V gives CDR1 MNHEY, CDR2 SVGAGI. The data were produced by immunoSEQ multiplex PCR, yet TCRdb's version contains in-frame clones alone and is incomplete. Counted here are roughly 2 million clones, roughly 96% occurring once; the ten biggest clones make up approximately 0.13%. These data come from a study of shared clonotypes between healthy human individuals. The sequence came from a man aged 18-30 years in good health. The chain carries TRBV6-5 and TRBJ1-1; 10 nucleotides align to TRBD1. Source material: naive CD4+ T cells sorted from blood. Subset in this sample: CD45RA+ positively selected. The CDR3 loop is CASSTHGTGATEAFF. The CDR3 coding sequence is TGTGCCAGCAGTACCCACGGGACAGGGGCCACTGAAGCTTTCTTT.